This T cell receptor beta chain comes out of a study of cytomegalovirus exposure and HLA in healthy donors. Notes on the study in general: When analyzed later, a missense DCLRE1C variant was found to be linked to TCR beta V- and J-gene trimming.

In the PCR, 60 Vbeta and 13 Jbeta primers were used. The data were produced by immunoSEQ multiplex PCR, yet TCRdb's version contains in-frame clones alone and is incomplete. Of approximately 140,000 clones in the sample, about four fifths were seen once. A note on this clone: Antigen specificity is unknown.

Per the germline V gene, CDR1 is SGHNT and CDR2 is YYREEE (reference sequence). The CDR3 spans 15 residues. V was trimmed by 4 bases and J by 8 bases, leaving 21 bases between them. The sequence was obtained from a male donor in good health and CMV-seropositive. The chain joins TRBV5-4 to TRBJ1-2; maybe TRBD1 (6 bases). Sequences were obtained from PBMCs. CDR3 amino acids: CASSITGQTGGGYTF. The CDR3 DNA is TGTGCCAGCAGCATTACAGGACAGACGGGAGGAGGCTACACCTTC.